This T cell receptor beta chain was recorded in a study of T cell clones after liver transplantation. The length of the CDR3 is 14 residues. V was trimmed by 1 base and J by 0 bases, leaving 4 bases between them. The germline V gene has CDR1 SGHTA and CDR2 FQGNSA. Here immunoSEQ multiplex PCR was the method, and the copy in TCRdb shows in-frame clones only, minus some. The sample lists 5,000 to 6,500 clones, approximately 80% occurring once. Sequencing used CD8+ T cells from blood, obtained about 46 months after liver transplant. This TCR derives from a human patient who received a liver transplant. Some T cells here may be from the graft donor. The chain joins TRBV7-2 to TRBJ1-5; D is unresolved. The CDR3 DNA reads TGTGCCAGCAGCTTAGGAGATAGCAATCAGCCCCAGCATTTT. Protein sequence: CASSLGDSNQPQHF.